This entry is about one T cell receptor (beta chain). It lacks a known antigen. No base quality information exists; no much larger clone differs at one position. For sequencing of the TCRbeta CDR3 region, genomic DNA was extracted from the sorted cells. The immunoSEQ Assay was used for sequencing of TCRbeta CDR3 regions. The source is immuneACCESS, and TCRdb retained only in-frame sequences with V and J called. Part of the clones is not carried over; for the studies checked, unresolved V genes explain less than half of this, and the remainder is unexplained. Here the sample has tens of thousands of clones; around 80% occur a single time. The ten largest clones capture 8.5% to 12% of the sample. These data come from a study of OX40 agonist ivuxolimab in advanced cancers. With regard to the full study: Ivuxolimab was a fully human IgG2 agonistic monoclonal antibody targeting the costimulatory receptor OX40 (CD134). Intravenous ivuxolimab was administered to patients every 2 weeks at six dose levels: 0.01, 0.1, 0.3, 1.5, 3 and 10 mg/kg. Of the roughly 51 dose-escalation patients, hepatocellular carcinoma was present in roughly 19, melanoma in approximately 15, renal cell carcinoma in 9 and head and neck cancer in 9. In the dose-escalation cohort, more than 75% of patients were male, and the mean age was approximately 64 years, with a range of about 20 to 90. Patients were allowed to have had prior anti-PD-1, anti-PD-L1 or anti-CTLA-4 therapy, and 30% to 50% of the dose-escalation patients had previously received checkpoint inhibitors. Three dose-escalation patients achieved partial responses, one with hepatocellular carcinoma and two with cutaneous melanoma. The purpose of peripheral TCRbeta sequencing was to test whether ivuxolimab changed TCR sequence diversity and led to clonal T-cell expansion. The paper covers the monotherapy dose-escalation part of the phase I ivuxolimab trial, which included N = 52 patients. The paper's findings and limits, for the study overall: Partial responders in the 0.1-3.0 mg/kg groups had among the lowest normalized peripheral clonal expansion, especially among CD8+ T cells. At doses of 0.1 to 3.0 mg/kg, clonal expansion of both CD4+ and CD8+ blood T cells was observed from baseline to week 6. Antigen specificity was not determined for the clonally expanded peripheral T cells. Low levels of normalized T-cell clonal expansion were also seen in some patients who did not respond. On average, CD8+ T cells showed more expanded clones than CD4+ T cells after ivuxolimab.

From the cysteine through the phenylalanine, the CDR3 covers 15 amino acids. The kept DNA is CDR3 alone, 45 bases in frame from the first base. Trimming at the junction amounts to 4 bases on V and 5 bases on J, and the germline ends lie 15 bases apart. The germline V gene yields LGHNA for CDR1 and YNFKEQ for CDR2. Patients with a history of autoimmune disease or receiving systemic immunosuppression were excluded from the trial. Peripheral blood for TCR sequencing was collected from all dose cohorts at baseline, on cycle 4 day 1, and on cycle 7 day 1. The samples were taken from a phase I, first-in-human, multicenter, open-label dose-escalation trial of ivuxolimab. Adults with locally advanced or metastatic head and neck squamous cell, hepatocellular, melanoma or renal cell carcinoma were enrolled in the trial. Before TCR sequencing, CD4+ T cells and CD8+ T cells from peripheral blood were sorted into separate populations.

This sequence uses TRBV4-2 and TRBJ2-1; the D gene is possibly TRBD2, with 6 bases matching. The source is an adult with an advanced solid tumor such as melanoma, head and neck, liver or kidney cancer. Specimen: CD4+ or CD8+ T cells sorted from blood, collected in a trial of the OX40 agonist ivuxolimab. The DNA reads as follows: TGTGCCAGCAGCCGAGGGCGGGACTCAAACAATGAGCAGTTCTTC. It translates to CASSRGRDSNNEQFF.